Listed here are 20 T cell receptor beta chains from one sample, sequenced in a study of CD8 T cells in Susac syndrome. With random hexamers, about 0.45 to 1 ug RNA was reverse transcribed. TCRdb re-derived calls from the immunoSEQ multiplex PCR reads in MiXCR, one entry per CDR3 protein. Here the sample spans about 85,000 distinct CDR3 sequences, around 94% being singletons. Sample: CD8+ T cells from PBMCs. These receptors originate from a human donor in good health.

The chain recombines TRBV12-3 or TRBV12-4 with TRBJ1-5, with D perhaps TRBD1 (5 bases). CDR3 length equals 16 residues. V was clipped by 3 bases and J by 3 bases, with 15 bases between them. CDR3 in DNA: TGTGCCAGCAGTTTGCCCGGGGACGTCTACAATCAGCCCCAGCATTTT. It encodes CASSLPGDVYNQPQHF.

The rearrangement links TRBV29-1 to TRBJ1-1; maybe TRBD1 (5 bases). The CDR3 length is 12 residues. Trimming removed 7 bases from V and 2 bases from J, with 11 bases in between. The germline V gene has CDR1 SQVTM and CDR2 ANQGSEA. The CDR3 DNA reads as TGCAGCGCTGGCAGGGTAAACACTGAAGCTTTCTTT. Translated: CSAGRVNTEAFF. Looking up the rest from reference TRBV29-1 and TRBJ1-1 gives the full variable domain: SAVISQKPSRDICQRGTSLTIQCQVDSQVTMMFWYRQQPGQSLTLIATANQGSEATYESGFVIDKFPISRPNLTFSTLTVSNMSPEDSSIYLCSAGRVNTEAFFGQGTRLTVV.

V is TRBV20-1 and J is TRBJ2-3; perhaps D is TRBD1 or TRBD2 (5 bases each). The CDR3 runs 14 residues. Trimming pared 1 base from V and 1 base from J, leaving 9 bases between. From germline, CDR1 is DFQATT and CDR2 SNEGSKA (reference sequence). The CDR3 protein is CSARVGDRTDTQYF. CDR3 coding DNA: TGCAGTGCTAGAGTGGGGGATCGCACAGATACGCAGTATTTT.

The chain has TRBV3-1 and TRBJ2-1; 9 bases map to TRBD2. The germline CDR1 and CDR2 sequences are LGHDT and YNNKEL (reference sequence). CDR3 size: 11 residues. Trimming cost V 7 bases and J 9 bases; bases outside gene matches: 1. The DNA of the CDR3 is TGTGCCAGCAAGCGGGAGGCTGAGCAGTTCTTC. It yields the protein CASKREAEQFF.

The CDR3 DNA sequence: TGCAGCGTTGAAGATCCAAACGGGAGGGCCCCAGATACGCAGTATTTT. Amino acid sequence: CSVEDPNGRAPDTQYF. The chain is built from TRBV29-1 and TRBJ2-3; 8 nucleotides align to TRBD2. Unmatched junction bases numbered 9, after V lost 0 bases and J lost 4 bases. Germline assignment: CDR1 SQVTM and CDR2 ANQGSEA. This CDR3 has 16 residues.

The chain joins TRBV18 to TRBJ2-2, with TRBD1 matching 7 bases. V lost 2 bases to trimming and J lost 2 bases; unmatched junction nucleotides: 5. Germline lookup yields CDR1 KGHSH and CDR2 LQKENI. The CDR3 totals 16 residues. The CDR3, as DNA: TGTGCCAGCTCACCAGCTAGACAGGGCAACACCGGGGAGCTGTTTTTT. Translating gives CASSPARQGNTGELFF.

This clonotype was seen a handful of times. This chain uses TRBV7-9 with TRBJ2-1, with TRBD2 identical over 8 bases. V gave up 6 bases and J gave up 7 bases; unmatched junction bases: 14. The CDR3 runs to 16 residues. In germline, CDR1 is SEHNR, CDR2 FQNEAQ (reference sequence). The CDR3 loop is CASSPPTGGPGNEQFF. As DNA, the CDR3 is TGTGCCAGCAGTCCTCCTACGGGAGGGCCGGGGAATGAGCAGTTCTTC.

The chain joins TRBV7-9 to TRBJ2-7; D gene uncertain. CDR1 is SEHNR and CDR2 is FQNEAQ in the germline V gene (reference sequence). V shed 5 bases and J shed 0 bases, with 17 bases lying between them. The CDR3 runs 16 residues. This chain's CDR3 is CASSPQESSGSYEQYF. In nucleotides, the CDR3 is TGTGCCAGCAGCCCTCAGGAGTCTTCAGGCTCCTACGAGCAGTACTTC.

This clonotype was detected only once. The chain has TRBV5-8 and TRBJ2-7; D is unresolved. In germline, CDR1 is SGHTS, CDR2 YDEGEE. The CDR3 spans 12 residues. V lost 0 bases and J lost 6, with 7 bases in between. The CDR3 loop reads CASSLVRLEQYV. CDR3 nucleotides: TGTGCCAGCAGCTTGGTCCGGCTCGAGCAGTACGTC.

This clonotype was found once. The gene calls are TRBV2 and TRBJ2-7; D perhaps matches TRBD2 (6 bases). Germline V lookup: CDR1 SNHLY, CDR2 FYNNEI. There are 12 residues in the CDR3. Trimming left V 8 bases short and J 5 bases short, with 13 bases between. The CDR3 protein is CASRGRRNEQYV. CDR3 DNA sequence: TGTGCCAGCCGGGGGAGGAGGAACGAGCAGTACGTC.

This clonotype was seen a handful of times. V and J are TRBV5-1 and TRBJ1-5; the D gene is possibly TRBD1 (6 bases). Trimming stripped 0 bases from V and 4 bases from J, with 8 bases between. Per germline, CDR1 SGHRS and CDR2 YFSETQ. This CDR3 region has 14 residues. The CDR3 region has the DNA TGCGCCAGCAGCTTGGGGACAGTTAATCAGCCCCAGCATTTT. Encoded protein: CASSLGTVNQPQHF.

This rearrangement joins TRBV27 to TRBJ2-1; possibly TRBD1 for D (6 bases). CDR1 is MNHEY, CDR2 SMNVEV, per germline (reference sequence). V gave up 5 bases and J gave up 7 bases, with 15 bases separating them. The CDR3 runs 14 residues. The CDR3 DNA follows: TGTGCCAGCAGTCTATATAGACAGGATAATGAGCAGTTCTTC. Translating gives CASSLYRQDNEQFF.

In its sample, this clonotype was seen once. This CDR3 reads CASSSKPSQPQHF. The CDR3 DNA is TGTGCCAGCAGCTCAAAACCGTCTCAGCCCCAGCATTTT. The chain has TRBV7-9 and TRBJ1-5, with D uncertain. The CDR3 consists of 13 residues. The V end was cut by 4 bases, the J end by 6 bases, with 10 bases between. Germline V gives CDR1 SEHNR, CDR2 FQNEAQ (reference sequence).

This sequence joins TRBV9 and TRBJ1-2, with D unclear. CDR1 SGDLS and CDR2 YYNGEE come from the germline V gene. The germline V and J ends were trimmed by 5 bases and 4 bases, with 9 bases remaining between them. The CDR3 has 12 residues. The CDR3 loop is CASRRGVYGYTF. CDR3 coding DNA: TGTGCCAGCAGGAGAGGAGTCTATGGCTACACCTTC.

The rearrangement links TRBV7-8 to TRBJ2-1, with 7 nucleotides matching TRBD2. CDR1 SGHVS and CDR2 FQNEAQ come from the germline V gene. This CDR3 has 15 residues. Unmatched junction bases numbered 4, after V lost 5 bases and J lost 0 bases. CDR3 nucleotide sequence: TGTGCCAGCAGCCCGGTAGCGGGCTCCTACAATGAGCAGTTCTTC. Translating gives CASSPVAGSYNEQFF.

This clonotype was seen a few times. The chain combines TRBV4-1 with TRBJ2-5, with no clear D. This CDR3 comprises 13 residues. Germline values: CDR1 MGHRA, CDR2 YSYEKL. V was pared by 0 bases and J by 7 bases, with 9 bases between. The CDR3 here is CASSQDRPGTQYF. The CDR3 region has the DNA TGCGCCAGCAGCCAAGACAGGCCGGGGACCCAGTACTTC.

The CDR3 DNA sequence: TGCAGTGCTAGAGATGGACAGAGCTCCTACGAGCAGTACGTC. It yields the protein CSARDGQSSYEQYV. The rearrangement joins TRBV20-1 to TRBJ2-7; possible D gene TRBD1, 6 bases. Germline V gene data show CDR1 as DFQATT and CDR2 as SNEGSKA (reference sequence). Trimming left V 0 bases short and J 0 bases short, with 9 bases between. This CDR3 is built from 14 residues.

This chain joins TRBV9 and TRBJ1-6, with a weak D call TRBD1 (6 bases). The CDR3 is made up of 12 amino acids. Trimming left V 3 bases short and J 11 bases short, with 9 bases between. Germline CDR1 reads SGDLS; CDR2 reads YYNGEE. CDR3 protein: CASSARGTPLHF. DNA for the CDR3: TGTGCCAGCAGCGCTAGGGGGACACCCCTCCACTTT.

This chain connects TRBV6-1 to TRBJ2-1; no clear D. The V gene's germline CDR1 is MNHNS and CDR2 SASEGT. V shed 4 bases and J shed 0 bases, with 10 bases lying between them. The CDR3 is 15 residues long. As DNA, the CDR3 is TGTGCCAGCAGTGGTGGGCCATACTCCTACAATGAGCAGTTCTTC. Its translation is CASSGGPYSYNEQFF.

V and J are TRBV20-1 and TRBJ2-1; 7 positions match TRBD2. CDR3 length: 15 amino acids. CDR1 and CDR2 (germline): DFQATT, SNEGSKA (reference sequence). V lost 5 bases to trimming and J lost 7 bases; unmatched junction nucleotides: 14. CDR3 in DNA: TGCAGTGCTTGGGGCCGTTGGAGCGGGAAGAATGAGCAGTTCTTC. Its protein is CSAWGRWSGKNEQFF.